The 26 T cell receptor beta chains presented below share a single source sample, sequenced in a study of blood T cell repertoires in COVID-19. The data were produced by immunoSEQ multiplex PCR, yet TCRdb's version contains in-frame clones alone and is incomplete. The table lists 310,000 or so clones, 70% to 90% of them singletons. Sequencing input: peripheral blood. The receptors derive from a man between 18 and 29 years old who had recovered from COVID-19.

This sequence joins TRBV4-3 and TRBJ1-2, with 9 bases lining up with TRBD1. The length of the CDR3 is 15 residues. CDR1 LGHNA and CDR2 YSLEER come from the germline V gene. V gave up 6 bases and J gave up 5 bases; unmatched junction bases: 10. The DNA of the CDR3 is TGCGCCAGCAGTCTTGACAGGGGGATAGGGTATGGCTACACCTTC. Amino acid sequence: CASSLDRGIGYGYTF.

The chain combines TRBV7-2 with TRBJ2-1; weak D call: TRBD2 (6 bases). Trimming took off 1 base at V and 8 bases at J, with 18 bases between the two ends. Germline lookup yields CDR1 SGHTA and CDR2 FQGNSA. The CDR3 extends over 16 amino acids. CDR3 amino acids: CASSLVALALGDEQFF. The DNA of the CDR3 is TGTGCCAGCAGCTTAGTGGCACTAGCTCTGGGCGATGAGCAGTTCTTC.

The chain joins TRBV7-9 to TRBJ1-1, with D unclear. Germline V gene lookup returns CDR1 SEHNR and CDR2 FQNEAQ (reference sequence). The CDR3 has 15 amino acids. V lost 5 bases and J lost 5, with 18 bases in between. The CDR3 coding sequence is TGTGCCAGCAGCCTAGGGTGGGGTGAGGGAACTGAAGCTTTCTTT. It encodes CASSLGWGEGTEAFF.

A single count supports this clone. The chain combines TRBV9 with TRBJ2-1, with 8 nucleotides matching TRBD2. Trimming took 2 bases from V and 8 from J; bases not matched to a gene: 6. The CDR3 extends over 14 amino acids. Germline CDR1 and CDR2: SGDLS and YYNGEE. The CDR3: CASSVSSGLDEQFF. For the CDR3, the DNA is TGTGCCAGCAGCGTTTCTAGCGGGCTTGATGAGCAGTTCTTC.

This rearrangement joins TRBV5-1 to TRBJ1-1; perhaps TRBD1 as D (6 bases). CDR1 and CDR2 (germline): SGHRS, YFSETQ. The germline V and J ends were trimmed by 4 bases and 2 bases, with 12 bases remaining between them. The CDR3 extends over 14 amino acids. The DNA for the CDR3 is TGCGCCAGCAGCCCCTGGACAGATAACACTGAAGCTTTCTTT. It is translated as CASSPWTDNTEAFF.

CDR3 DNA: TGTGCCAGCTATGGCGGGGGCACAAGGAACACTGAAGCTTTCTTT. Translation gives CASYGGGTRNTEAFF. The V gene is TRBV2, the J gene TRBJ1-1, with D possibly matching TRBD1 (6 bases). The CDR3 is 15 residues long. Germline V gives CDR1 SNHLY, CDR2 FYNNEI. The germline V and J ends were trimmed by 8 bases and 1 base, with 17 bases remaining between them. The full variable domain, its missing parts supplied by reference TRBV2 and TRBJ1-1, is EPEVTQTPSHQVTQMGQEVILRCVPISNHLYFYWYRQILGQKVEFLVSFYNNEISEKSEIFDDQFSVERPDGSNFTLKIRSTKLEDSAMYFCASYGGGTRNTEAFFGQGTRLTVV.

The genes are TRBV5-6 and TRBJ1-2, with D perhaps matching TRBD1 (6 bases). V was shortened by 5 bases and J by 1 base, with 15 bases between the two germline ends. Germline-derived CDR1 and CDR2 are SGHDT and YYEEEE. The length of the CDR3 is 15 residues. Here the CDR3 DNA reads TGTGCCAGCAGAGACGGACAGATCTATAACTATGGCTACACCTTC. This gives the protein CASRDGQIYNYGYTF.

The chain combines TRBV4-1 with TRBJ2-7, with 15 bases fitting TRBD2. This CDR3 spans 19 amino acids. V gave up 3 bases and J gave up 2 bases; unmatched junction bases: 11. From germline, CDR1 is MGHRA and CDR2 YSYEKL. CDR3 residues: CASSQGPGLAGGGTYEQYF. The CDR3 DNA follows: TGCGCCAGCAGCCAGGGACCGGGACTAGCGGGAGGCGGGACCTACGAGCAGTACTTC.

CDR3: CASSRDTTYEQYF. CDR3 in DNA: TGTGCCAGCAGTCGGGACACCACCTACGAGCAGTACTTC. V is TRBV6-5 and J is TRBJ2-7; weak D call: TRBD1 (6 bases). The CDR3 sequence is 13 residues long. Per germline, CDR1 MNHEY and CDR2 SVGAGI. V was pared by 5 bases and J by 2 bases, with 10 bases between.

This chain links TRBV12-3 or TRBV12-4 with TRBJ1-1; no clear D gene. CDR3 size: 13 residues. The germline V and J ends were trimmed by 4 bases and 1 base, with 7 bases remaining between them. The CDR3 region is CASSSIWNTEAFF. In DNA, the CDR3 is TGTGCCAGCAGTTCTATTTGGAACACTGAAGCTTTCTTT.

Turning to this clone: A read error may produce the germline difference seen at one junction end. V usage is TRBV7-9 and J usage is TRBJ1-2; D unclear. The CDR3 sequence is 10 residues long. CDR1 is SEHNR, CDR2 FQNEAQ, per germline (reference sequence). The CDR3 protein is CASSLNEMYF. The CDR3 DNA reads as TGTGCCAGCAGCTTAAACGAGATGTACTTC. Full variable domain (missing parts from reference TRBV7-9 and TRBJ1-2): DTGVSQNPRHKITKRGQNVTFRCDPISEHNRLYWYRQTLGQGPEFLTYFQNEAQLEKSRLLSDRFSAERPKGSFSTLEIQRTEQGDSAMYLCASSLNEMYFGSGTRLTVV.

V usage is TRBV5-4 and J usage is TRBJ1-1; TRBD1 agrees at 8 bases. The ends lost 2 bases at V and 2 bases at J; junction bases unmatched: 8. There are 16 residues in the CDR3. Per germline, CDR1 SGHNT and CDR2 YYREEE (reference sequence). CDR3 residues: CASSLLSGGLNTEAFF. CDR3 bases: TGTGCCAGCAGCTTATTGTCAGGGGGCCTTAACACTGAAGCTTTCTTT.

The V and J genes are TRBV11-3 and TRBJ2-1; 9 nucleotides align to TRBD1. The CDR3 extends over 14 amino acids. The V segment lost 2 bases and the J segment 7 bases; nucleotides outside the gene matches: 3. Germline V lookup: CDR1 SGHNT, CDR2 YENEEA. CDR3 residues: CASSLPGQGNEQFF. In DNA, the CDR3 is TGTGCCAGCAGCTTACCGGGACAGGGTAATGAGCAGTTCTTC. Full variable domain (outside the CDR3, taken from reference TRBV11-3 and TRBJ2-1): EAGVVQSPRYKIIEKKQPVAFWCNPISGHNTLYWYLQNLGQGPELLIRYENEEAVDDSQLPKDRFSAERLKGVDSTLKIQPAELGDSAVYLCASSLPGQGNEQFFGPGTRLTVL.

The sample holds a few counts of this clone. The chain joins TRBV15 to TRBJ1-2; weak D call: TRBD1 (5 bases). Deletions cut 0 bases from V and 6 bases from J, with 11 bases between. This CDR3 has 14 residues. Germline V gene data show CDR1 as LNHNV and CDR2 as YYDKDF (reference sequence). Here the CDR3 reads CATSRDLDIDGYTF. The CDR3 coding sequence is TGTGCCACCAGCAGAGATCTGGACATAGATGGCTACACCTTC.

This chain joins TRBV15 and TRBJ1-6; D remains ambiguous. CDR1 is LNHNV, CDR2 YYDKDF, per germline (reference sequence). This CDR3 comprises 17 residues. The V end was cut by 0 bases, the J end by 1 base, with 10 bases between. The CDR3 is CATSRDARLSYNSPLHF. The CDR3 DNA follows: TGTGCCACCAGCAGAGATGCCCGACTTTCCTATAATTCACCCCTCCACTTT.

This sequence joins TRBV9 and TRBJ2-7; 9 bases are a match to TRBD2. In germline, CDR1 is SGDLS, CDR2 YYNGEE. The V and J ends lost 2 bases and 6 bases, in that order; junction bases with no gene match: 3. This CDR3 spans 13 amino acids. The CDR3 DNA reads as TGTGCCAGCAGCGTTCCGACTAGCGGCGAGCAGTACTTC. Translating gives CASSVPTSGEQYF.

The V and J genes are TRBV30 and TRBJ1-2; the D gene is possibly TRBD1 (6 bases). The V gene's germline CDR1 is GTSNPN and CDR2 SVGIG (reference sequence). With 2 bases removed from V and 8 bases from J, the gap between germline ends came to 12 bases. The length of the CDR3 is 12 residues. The CDR3 here is CAWSPTGLGYTF. CDR3 DNA: TGTGCCTGGAGTCCAACAGGGTTAGGCTACACCTTC.

This clone came up once. The chain employs TRBV11-3 and TRBJ2-1; no firm D call. Germline CDR1 is SGHNT and CDR2 is YENEEA. CDR3 length: 11 residues. V was clipped by 7 bases and J by 7 bases, with 8 bases between them. The CDR3 protein is CASTLWNEQFF. Written as DNA, the CDR3 is TGTGCCAGCACCCTATGGAATGAGCAGTTCTTC.

This clone was counted between two and nine times. V gene TRBV6-5 combines with J gene TRBJ1-1, with D possibly TRBD1 on 6 matching bases. CDR3 size: 15 residues. Deletions cut 0 bases from V and 8 bases from J, with 16 bases between. The germline CDR1 and CDR2 sequences are MNHEY and SVGAGI. This CDR3 reads CASSYSTRGAAEAFF. Here the CDR3 DNA reads TGTGCCAGCAGTTACTCGACACGGGGGGCGGCAGAAGCTTTCTTT.

J is TRBJ1-6 and V is TRBV5-1; 8 bases align to TRBD1. V was clipped by 2 bases and J by 6 bases; unmatched bases: 7. CDR3 length: 16 residues. Germline CDR1 reads SGHRS; CDR2 reads YFSETQ. CDR3 sequence reads: CASSLSGTGVNSPLHF. In DNA form, the CDR3 reads TGCGCCAGCAGCTTATCCGGGACAGGAGTTAATTCACCCCTCCACTTT. The full variable domain, in which reference TRBV5-1 and TRBJ1-6 provide the parts outside the CDR3, is KAGVTQTPRYLIKTRGQQVTLSCSPISGHRSVSWYQQTPGQGLQFLFEYFSETQRNKGNFPGRFSGRQFSNSRSEMNVSTLELGDSALYLCASSLSGTGVNSPLHFGNGTRLTVT.

This clone was picked up a small number of times. The rearrangement links TRBV7-2 to TRBJ2-2; TRBD2 aligns across 13 bases. V gave up 5 bases and J gave up 6 bases; unmatched junction bases: 3. The CDR3 has 15 amino acids. CDR1 and CDR2 from the germline V gene are SGHTA and FQGNSA. CDR3 nucleotides: TGTGCCAGCAGCGCAGGACTAGCGGGGGCCGGGGAGCTGTTTTTT. Amino acid sequence: CASSAGLAGAGELFF.

The genes are TRBV5-8 and TRBJ1-5, with a weak D call TRBD1 (5 bases). The germline V gene has CDR1 SGHTS and CDR2 YDEGEE. The CDR3 sequence is 15 residues long. V lost 5 bases, J lost 0 bases, and 12 bases lay in between. The CDR3 here is CASRYTDISNQPQHF. CDR3 DNA sequence: TGTGCCAGCAGGTATACGGACATTAGCAATCAGCCCCAGCATTTT.

The chain employs TRBV7-9 and TRBJ2-1; TRBD2 agrees at 8 bases. The CDR3 consists of 15 residues. The V gene's germline CDR1 is SEHNR and CDR2 FQNEAQ (reference sequence). V shed 1 base, J shed 8 bases, and the junction held 7 bases outside the gene matches. CDR3 sequence reads: CASSLGGTSFDEQFF. CDR3 DNA sequence: TGTGCCAGCAGCTTAGGCGGGACTAGTTTCGATGAGCAGTTCTTC.

This rearrangement joins TRBV29-1 to TRBJ2-1; 11 bases are a match to TRBD2. The V gene end was trimmed by 3 bases and the J gene end by 7 bases; junction bases not matched to a gene: 11. Germline V gives CDR1 SQVTM, CDR2 ANQGSEA. This CDR3 contains 16 residues. This chain's CDR3 is CSVDGLNSGRGNEQFF. CDR3 coding DNA: TGCAGCGTTGACGGGTTGAATAGCGGGAGGGGAAATGAGCAGTTCTTC.

V gene TRBV7-2 combines with J gene TRBJ2-7; the D gene is possibly TRBD2 (5 bases). Germline CDR1 is SGHTA and CDR2 is FQGNSA. CDR3 size: 16 residues. V lost 5 bases and J 4 bases, leaving 21 bases between the germline ends. The CDR3 spells CASSPEGAAFGYEQYF. The CDR3 DNA follows: TGTGCCAGCAGCCCCGAGGGTGCGGCATTTGGGTACGAGCAGTACTTC.

The rearrangement links TRBV19 to TRBJ2-2; a weak D match, TRBD1 (6 bases). CDR1 LNHDA and CDR2 SQIVND come from the germline V gene (reference sequence). The V gene lost 3 bases and the J gene lost 3 bases, with 17 bases spanning the gap. The length of the CDR3 is 17 residues. CDR3 DNA: TGTGCCAGTAGTATTTCAACCGGGACAAAGGACACCGGGGAGCTGTTTTTT. The encoded protein is CASSISTGTKDTGELFF.